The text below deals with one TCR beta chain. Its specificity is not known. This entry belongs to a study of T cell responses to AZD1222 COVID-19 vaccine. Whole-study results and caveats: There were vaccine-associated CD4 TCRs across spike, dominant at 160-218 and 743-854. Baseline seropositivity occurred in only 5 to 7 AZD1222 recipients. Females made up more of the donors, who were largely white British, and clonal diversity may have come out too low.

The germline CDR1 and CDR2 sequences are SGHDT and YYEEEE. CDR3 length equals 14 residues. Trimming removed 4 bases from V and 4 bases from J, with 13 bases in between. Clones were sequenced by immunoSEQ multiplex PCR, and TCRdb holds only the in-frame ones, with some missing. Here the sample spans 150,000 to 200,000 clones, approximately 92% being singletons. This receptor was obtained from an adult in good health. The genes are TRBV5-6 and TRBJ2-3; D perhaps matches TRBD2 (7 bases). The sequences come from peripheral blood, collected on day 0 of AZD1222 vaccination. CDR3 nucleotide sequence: TGTGCCAGCAGCCGCGAGGGGGGGCCAGATACGCAGTATTTT. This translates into CASSREGGPDTQYF. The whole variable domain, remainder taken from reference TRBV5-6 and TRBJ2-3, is DAGVTQSPTHLIKTRGQQVTLRCSPKSGHDTVSWYQQALGQGPQFIFQYYEEEERQRGNFPDRFSGHQFPNYSSELNVNALLLGDSALYLCASSREGGPDTQYFGPGTRLTVL.